Below, 27 T cell receptor beta chains from the same sample are listed, as sequenced in a study of T cells after yellow fever vaccination. One entry per CDR3 protein, called by TCRdb with MiXCR from the 5' RACE reads. The sample has about 580,000 distinct CDR3 sequences, less than 20% seen once. This specimen consisted of PBMCs, obtained 5 to 6 days after the first yellow fever vaccination. The origin of the receptors is a man younger than 35 who received the YFV17D yellow fever vaccine.

The genes are TRBV7-2 and TRBJ2-1; D is undetermined. The CDR3 is 13 amino acids. Looked up from germline, CDR1 is SGHTA and CDR2 is FQGNSA. V was cut by 4 bases and J by 6 bases, with 10 bases left in between. The CDR3 bases are TGTGCCAGCAGCTCGGTGAGGATCAATGAGCAGTTCTTC. This translates into CASSSVRINEQFF.

This clonotype occurred many times. The rearrangement joins TRBV7-2 to TRBJ2-7; 7 bases align to TRBD1. The J segment lost 1 base and the V segment lost 2 bases, leaving 11 bases of the junction unmatched. This CDR3 spans 17 amino acids. Germline loops: CDR1 SGHTA, CDR2 FQGNSA. CDR3 region: CASSLSYSGTVSYEQYF. CDR3 nucleotides: TGTGCCAGCAGCTTAAGTTACTCCGGGACAGTATCCTACGAGCAGTACTTC.

The chain recombines TRBV7-2 with TRBJ1-3; a possible D gene is TRBD1 (5 bases). The V and J ends lost 1 base and 2 bases respectively, with 9 bases between them. Germline V lookup: CDR1 SGHTA, CDR2 FQGNSA. The CDR3 is made up of 15 amino acids. The CDR3, as DNA: TGTGCCAGCAGCTTAGGGGGCATTACTGGAAACACCATATATTTT. Protein: CASSLGGITGNTIYF. The full variable domain, rest sourced from reference TRBV7-2 and TRBJ1-3, is GAGVSQSPSNKVTEKGKDVELRCDPISGHTALYWYRQSLGQGLEFLIYFQGNSAPDKSGLPSDRFSAERTGGSVSTLTIQRTQQEDSAVYLCASSLGGITGNTIYFGEGSWLTVV.

V gene TRBV7-2 combines with J gene TRBJ2-1; D unresolved. The CDR3 has 14 residues. Germline V CDR1 and CDR2: SGHTA, FQGNSA. V was clipped by 5 bases and J by 5 bases, with 13 bases between them. CDR3 residues: CASSPTYADNEQFF. CDR3 coding DNA: TGTGCCAGCAGCCCCACCTATGCGGACAATGAGCAGTTCTTC.

The CDR3 spells CASSFPRGATDTQYF. CDR3 DNA: TGTGCCAGCAGCTTTCCTCGGGGGGCGACAGATACGCAGTATTTT. V and J are TRBV5-6 and TRBJ2-3, with D possibly matching TRBD2 (7 bases). The CDR3 runs to 15 residues. The germline gives CDR1 SGHDT, CDR2 YYEEEE. Trimming stripped 2 bases from V and 3 bases from J, with 13 bases between.

The chain carries TRBV18 and TRBJ2-5; D is perhaps TRBD2 (5 bases). V gave up 1 base and J gave up 0 bases, with 12 bases separating them. This CDR3 spans 16 amino acids. CDR1 is KGHSH, CDR2 LQKENI, per germline. CDR3 nucleotides: TGTGCCAGCTCACCACAGGCGGGCGGCCACCAAGAGACCCAGTACTTC. The encoded protein is CASSPQAGGHQETQYF.

There are a few counts of this clonotype. This chain connects TRBV27 to TRBJ1-6; 7 nucleotides align to TRBD1. After removal of 6 bases from V and 10 bases from J, the junction contained 6 bases not matched to a gene. The CDR3 contains 13 residues. Germline CDR1 is MNHEY and CDR2 is SMNVEV (reference sequence). CDR3: CASSWTGDSPLHF. The CDR3 coding sequence is TGTGCCAGCAGCTGGACAGGAGACTCACCCCTCCACTTT.

This clonotype was counted at least ten times. The chain employs TRBV6-5 and TRBJ2-4, with a weak D call TRBD2 (5 bases). V lost 4 bases and J 3 bases, leaving 13 bases between the germline ends. CDR1 and CDR2 (germline): MNHEY, SVGAGI. The CDR3 is 15 amino acids. The CDR3, as DNA: TGTGCCAGCAGTTTAGTCGGAGGAATCAAAAACATTCAGTACTTC. Translation gives CASSLVGGIKNIQYF.

This clonotype was counted at least ten times. The genes are TRBV12-3 or TRBV12-4 and TRBJ1-5, with D maybe TRBD1 (5 bases). The V gene lost 3 bases and the J gene lost 9 bases, with 15 bases spanning the gap. This CDR3 region has 14 residues. CDR3 sequence: CASSLGVEFWPQHF. The CDR3 DNA follows: TGTGCCAGCAGTTTGGGGGTAGAGTTTTGGCCCCAGCATTTT.

The chain has TRBV5-6 and TRBJ1-2; 7 bases are a match to TRBD1. CDR1 and CDR2 (germline): SGHDT, YYEEEE. The CDR3 is made up of 14 amino acids. With 4 bases clipped from V and 4 bases from J, the junction kept 7 bases outside the gene matches. The chain's CDR3 is CASSEGALGYGYTF. In DNA, the CDR3 is TGTGCCAGCAGCGAGGGGGCGCTCGGCTATGGCTACACCTTC. The full variable domain, rest sourced from reference TRBV5-6 and TRBJ1-2, is DAGVTQSPTHLIKTRGQQVTLRCSPKSGHDTVSWYQQALGQGPQFIFQYYEEEERQRGNFPDRFSGHQFPNYSSELNVNALLLGDSALYLCASSEGALGYGYTFGSGTRLTVV.

The V and J genes are TRBV7-9 and TRBJ1-6; a possible D gene is TRBD1 (5 bases). V was shortened by 5 bases and J by 10 bases, with 15 bases between the two germline ends. Germline CDR1 reads SEHNR; CDR2 reads FQNEAQ (reference sequence). The CDR3 runs 14 residues. For the CDR3, the DNA is TGTGCCAGCAGCCGGGGACCGGGAAAGTCACCCCTCCACTTT. Protein: CASSRGPGKSPLHF.

This chain links TRBV12-5 with TRBJ2-5; weak D call: TRBD2 (6 bases). Trimming pared 9 bases from V and 2 bases from J, leaving 13 bases between. The germline V gene encodes CDR1 LGHNT and CDR2 FRNRAP. The CDR3 spans 13 residues. The CDR3 nucleotides are TGTGCTAGCCGTCCGAGCGGGCAAGAGACCCAGTACTTC. This codes for CASRPSGQETQYF.

The chain carries TRBV12-3 or TRBV12-4 and TRBJ1-5; D is ambiguous. The CDR3 length is 18 residues. Deletions cut 3 bases from V and 9 bases from J, with 27 bases between. This chain's CDR3 is CASSLRLLLGEGLRPQHF. The DNA of the CDR3 is TGTGCCAGCAGTTTGCGACTCCTGCTCGGGGAGGGTTTGCGGCCCCAGCATTTT.

The chain is built from TRBV11-2 and TRBJ2-1; the match to TRBD2 covers 15 bases. J lost 9 bases, V lost 5 bases, and 8 bases had no gene match. In germline, CDR1 is SGHAT, CDR2 FQNNGV. CDR3 size: 16 residues. The chain's CDR3 is CASSHWTSGGAGEQFF. The CDR3 bases are TGTGCCAGCAGCCATTGGACTAGCGGGGGGGCCGGTGAGCAGTTCTTC.

This clonotype was found a few times. V usage is TRBV5-1 and J usage is TRBJ1-1; no definite D call. Per germline, CDR1 SGHRS and CDR2 YFSETQ. Trimming took 1 base from V and 8 from J, leaving 12 bases between them. The CDR3 sequence is 13 residues long. The CDR3: CASSLFKAEEAFF. Written as DNA, the CDR3 is TGCGCCAGCAGCTTGTTTAAGGCAGAGGAAGCTTTCTTT. Full variable domain (missing parts from reference TRBV5-1 and TRBJ1-1): KAGVTQTPRYLIKTRGQQVTLSCSPISGHRSVSWYQQTPGQGLQFLFEYFSETQRNKGNFPGRFSGRQFSNSRSEMNVSTLELGDSALYLCASSLFKAEEAFFGQGTRLTVV.

This clonotype was counted between two and nine times. The chain carries TRBV29-1 and TRBJ1-2; 10 nucleotides agree with TRBD1. From germline, CDR1 is SQVTM and CDR2 ANQGSEA. The trim removed 7 bases at V and 3 bases at J, leaving 8 bases unmatched. The CDR3 is 14 amino acids. The CDR3 loop reads CSAESGTGDYGYTF. The CDR3 bases are TGCAGCGCAGAATCCGGGACAGGGGACTATGGCTACACCTTC.

This clonotype was seen more than once but under ten times. The J gene is TRBJ1-5, the V gene TRBV7-9; a possible D gene is TRBD1 (6 bases). Trimming stripped 5 bases from V and 3 bases from J, with 11 bases between. Germline V gene sequence: CDR1 SEHNR, CDR2 FQNEAQ (reference sequence). The length of the CDR3 is 14 residues. The CDR3 spells CASSHGGPNQPQHF. CDR3 in DNA: TGTGCCAGCAGCCACGGGGGGCCCAATCAGCCCCAGCATTTT.

This clonotype came up a few times. The J gene is TRBJ2-3, the V gene TRBV9; a weak D match, TRBD1 (6 bases). Germline CDR1 and CDR2: SGDLS and YYNGEE. The ends were cut back, 4 bases at V and 2 bases at J, with 14 bases in the middle. The CDR3 runs 15 residues. This CDR3 is CASSPRQDITDTQYF. The CDR3 nucleotides read TGTGCCAGCAGCCCTCGACAGGATATCACAGATACGCAGTATTTT.

The chain joins TRBV27 to TRBJ2-4; D not certain. The germline gives CDR1 MNHEY, CDR2 SMNVEV (reference sequence). This CDR3 is 13 amino acids long. The V and J ends lost 5 bases and 3 bases respectively, with 8 bases between them. The CDR3 DNA sequence: TGTGCCAGCAGTCCCCTTTTCAAAAACATTCAGTACTTC. Protein product: CASSPLFKNIQYF.

This clonotype was counted a few times. V gene TRBV5-1 combines with J gene TRBJ2-7; 8 bases fit TRBD2. The germline V gene encodes CDR1 SGHRS and CDR2 YFSETQ. CDR3 length: 16 amino acids. V dropped 4 bases and J dropped 3; count of bases not matched to a gene: 12. The CDR3 coding sequence is TGCGCCAGCAGCCCGGGTGGGGTAGCGGGGAACTACGAGCAGTACTTC. Translated: CASSPGGVAGNYEQYF. The whole variable domain, remainder taken from reference TRBV5-1 and TRBJ2-7, is KAGVTQTPRYLIKTRGQQVTLSCSPISGHRSVSWYQQTPGQGLQFLFEYFSETQRNKGNFPGRFSGRQFSNSRSEMNVSTLELGDSALYLCASSPGGVAGNYEQYFGPGTRLTVT.

This clonotype was counted between two and nine times. This chain links TRBV7-3 with TRBJ2-2; D not resolved. CDR3 length: 14 residues. The germline V and J ends were trimmed by 5 bases and 1 base, with 8 bases remaining between them. Per germline, CDR1 SGHTA and CDR2 FQGTGA. The DNA of the CDR3 is TGTGCCAGCAGCCCCCGCGGGAACACCGGGGAGCTGTTTTTT. Protein: CASSPRGNTGELFF.

This clonotype has only a few counts. This chain uses TRBV7-2 with TRBJ2-3, with 9 nucleotides matching TRBD2. J lost 8 bases, V lost 5 bases, and 11 bases had no gene match. The germline CDR1 and CDR2 sequences are SGHTA and FQGNSA. This CDR3 has 15 residues. The CDR3 nucleotides are TGTGCCAGCAGCCCCACCGGGACTAGCTCAGTTACGCAGTATTTT. Translated: CASSPTGTSSVTQYF.

V usage is TRBV21-1 and J usage is TRBJ2-3; the table's D gene call, TRBD1, was not cross checked with the DNA. TRBV21-1 is tagged as a pseudogene. The CDR3 totals 15 residues. This CDR3 is CASSERDKITDTQYF. As DNA, the CDR3 is TGTGCCAGCAGCGAACGGGACAAGATAACAGATACGCAGTATTTT.

This clonotype was detected only a few times. The V call is TRBV12-5, the J call TRBJ2-7, with D uncertain. Germline lookup yields CDR1 LGHNT and CDR2 FRNRAP. V dropped 6 bases and J dropped 0 bases, with 12 bases sitting between them. CDR3 length equals 14 residues. The CDR3 here is CASGPRVDSYEQYF. The CDR3 bases are TGTGCTAGTGGACCTCGGGTCGACTCCTACGAGCAGTACTTC.

This sequence joins TRBV29-1 and TRBJ2-7, with D possibly called TRBD1 or TRBD2 (5 bases each). This CDR3 has 14 residues. Germline V gene data show CDR1 as SQVTM and CDR2 as ANQGSEA. Trimming removed 5 bases at V and 0 bases at J, with 14 bases between. The CDR3 DNA reads as TGCAGCGTTAACCGGGACGGAAGCTCCTACGAGCAGTACTTC. Translated: CSVNRDGSSYEQYF.

This clonotype was seen a handful of times. The rearrangement links TRBV15 to TRBJ2-3; 15 bases align to TRBD2. This CDR3 has 17 residues. V trimming: 4 bases; J trimming: 4 bases; junction bases outside the gene matches: 6. Germline CDR1 and CDR2: LNHNV and YYDKDF (reference sequence). CDR3 loop: CATSTGLAGGISDTQYF. In DNA form, the CDR3 reads TGTGCCACCAGCACAGGACTAGCGGGGGGGATATCAGATACGCAGTATTTT.

This clonotype came up a few times. This chain uses TRBV13 with TRBJ1-2; no clear D gene. The germline V gene has CDR1 PRHDT and CDR2 FYEKMQ (reference sequence). CDR3 length equals 13 residues. Trimming stripped 6 bases from V and 6 bases from J, with 14 bases between. The chain's CDR3 is CASSTGSRDGYTF. In DNA form, the CDR3 reads TGTGCCAGCAGTACCGGGTCAAGAGATGGCTACACCTTC.